The rows below give T cell receptor beta chains drawn from one sample of a study of blood T cell repertoires in COVID-19. Assay used: immunoSEQ multiplex PCR; TCRdb lists only in-frame clones, some missing. The sample records about 180,000 clones, around 90% being singletons. The sequenced sample consisted of PBMCs or T cells enriched from blood (not recorded which). The receptors were gathered from a woman aged 18-30 years who had recovered from COVID-19. CDR3s leave out the opening cysteine and the closing phenylalanine or tryptophan. Fields, in order: V gene, CDR3 protein.

V gene: TRBV9; CDR3 protein: ASENRENTGELF
V gene: TRBV6-5; CDR3 protein: ASSYLPRGGTEAF
V gene: TRBV19; CDR3 protein: ASSTRGTAAYEQY
V gene: TRBV15; CDR3 protein: ATSRGRGWGGYT
V gene: TRBV11-2; CDR3 protein: ASSLAGGHLYNEQF
V gene: TRBV29-1; CDR3 protein: SSRGETQY
V gene: TRBV11-3; CDR3 protein: ASSERTGSAF
V gene: TRBV19; CDR3 protein: ASSLSSSGGTDTQY
V gene: TRBV6-5; CDR3 protein: ASSRDLAGSYEQY
V gene: TRBV19; CDR3 protein: ASTPTSDTDTQY
V gene: TRBV10-3; CDR3 protein: AISGGTGLYNEQF
V gene: TRBV6-5; CDR3 protein: ASRPRNTEAF
V gene: TRBV27; CDR3 protein: ASSIPERGRNSYNEQF
V gene: TRBV4-2; CDR3 protein: ASSPQGLAAYNEQF
V gene: TRBV7-9; CDR3 protein: ASSSTGEPTDTQY
V gene: TRBV18; CDR3 protein: ASSPLDRKVSKNIQY
V gene: TRBV4-2; CDR3 protein: ASSPTSNRLEAF
V gene: TRBV6-5; CDR3 protein: ASSFAQGNQPQH
V gene: TRBV7-9; CDR3 protein: ASSYREGTEAF
V gene: TRBV30; CDR3 protein: AWSAQNTGELF
V gene: TRBV18; CDR3 protein: ASSPGQDYGYT
V gene: TRBV5-6; CDR3 protein: ASSAVLTGVYEQY
V gene: TRBV19; CDR3 protein: ASSWGVVETDTQY
V gene: TRBV12-3/TRBV12-4; CDR3 protein: ASSLQENTEAF
V gene: TRBV24-1; CDR3 protein: ATARGAGTITHEQF
V gene: TRBV9; CDR3 protein: ASSQTGVYEQY
V gene: TRBV27; CDR3 protein: ASSLQGNYGYT
V gene: TRBV28; CDR3 protein: ASTRVLRTEAF
V gene: TRBV9; CDR3 protein: ASSAPGLHEQY